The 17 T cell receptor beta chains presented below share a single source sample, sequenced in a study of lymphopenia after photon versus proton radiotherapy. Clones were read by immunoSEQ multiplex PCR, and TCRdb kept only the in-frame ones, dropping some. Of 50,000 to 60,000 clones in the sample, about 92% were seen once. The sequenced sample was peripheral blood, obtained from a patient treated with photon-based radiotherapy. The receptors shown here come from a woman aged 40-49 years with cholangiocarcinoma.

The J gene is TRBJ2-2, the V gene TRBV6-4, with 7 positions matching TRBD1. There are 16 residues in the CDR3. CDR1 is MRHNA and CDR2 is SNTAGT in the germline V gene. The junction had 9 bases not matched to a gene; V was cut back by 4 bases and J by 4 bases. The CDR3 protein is CASSASSGGRTGELFF. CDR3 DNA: TGTGCCAGCAGTGCCTCCTCAGGGGGACGCACCGGGGAGCTGTTTTTT.

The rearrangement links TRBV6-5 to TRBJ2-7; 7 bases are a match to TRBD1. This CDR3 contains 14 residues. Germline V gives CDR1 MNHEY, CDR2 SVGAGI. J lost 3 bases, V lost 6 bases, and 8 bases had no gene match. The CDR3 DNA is TGTGCCAGCAGCCCGGGACAGAAGTTCTACGAGCAGTACTTC. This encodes CASSPGQKFYEQYF.

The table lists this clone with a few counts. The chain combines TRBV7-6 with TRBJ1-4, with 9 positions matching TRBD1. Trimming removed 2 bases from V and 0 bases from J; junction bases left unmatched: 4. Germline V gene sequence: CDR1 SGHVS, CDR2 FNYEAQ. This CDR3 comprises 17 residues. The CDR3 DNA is TGTGCCAGCAGCTTAAACAGGGGGCTGACAACTAATGAAAAACTGTTTTTT. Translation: CASSLNRGLTTNEKLFF.

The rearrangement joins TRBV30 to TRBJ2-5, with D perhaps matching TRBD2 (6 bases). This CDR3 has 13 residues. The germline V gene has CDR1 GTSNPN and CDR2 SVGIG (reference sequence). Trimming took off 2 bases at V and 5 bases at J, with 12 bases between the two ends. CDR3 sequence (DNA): TGTGCCTGGAGTAGTGCGGGGTCGGAGACCCAGTACTTC. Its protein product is CAWSSAGSETQYF.

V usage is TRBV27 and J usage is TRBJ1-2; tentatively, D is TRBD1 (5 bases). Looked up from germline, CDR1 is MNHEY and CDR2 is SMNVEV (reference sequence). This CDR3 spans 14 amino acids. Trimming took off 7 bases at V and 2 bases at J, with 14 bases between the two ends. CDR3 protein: CASKQPGPNYGYTF. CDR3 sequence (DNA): TGTGCCAGCAAACAACCGGGACCCAACTATGGCTACACCTTC.

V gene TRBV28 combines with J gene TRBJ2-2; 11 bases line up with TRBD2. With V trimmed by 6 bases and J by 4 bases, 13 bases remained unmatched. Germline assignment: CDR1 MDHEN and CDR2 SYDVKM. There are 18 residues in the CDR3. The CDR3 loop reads CASRRNLAGGPSTGELFF. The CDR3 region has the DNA TGTGCCAGCAGGCGGAATTTAGCGGGAGGGCCGAGCACCGGGGAGCTGTTTTTT. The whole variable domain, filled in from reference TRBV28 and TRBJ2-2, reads DVKVTQSSRYLVKRTGEKVFLECVQDMDHENMFWYRQDPGLGLRLIYFSYDVKMKEKGDIPEGYSVSREKKERFSLILESASTNQTSMYLCASRRNLAGGPSTGELFFGEGSRLTVL.

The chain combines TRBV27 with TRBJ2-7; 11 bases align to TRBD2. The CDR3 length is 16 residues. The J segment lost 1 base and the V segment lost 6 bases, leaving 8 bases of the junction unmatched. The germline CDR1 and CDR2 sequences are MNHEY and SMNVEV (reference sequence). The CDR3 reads CASSTLTSGASYEQYF. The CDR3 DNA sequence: TGTGCCAGCAGCACATTGACTAGCGGGGCTTCCTACGAGCAGTACTTC.

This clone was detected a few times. As DNA, the CDR3 is TGTGCCAGCAGCCAAGATCAACTAGCGGGCTCTGAGCAGTTCTTC. Translation gives CASSQDQLAGSEQFF. The rearrangement joins TRBV4-2 to TRBJ2-1; 9 positions match TRBD2. Germline V lookup: CDR1 LGHNA, CDR2 YNFKEQ. After removal of 0 bases from V and 9 bases from J, the junction contained 6 bases not matched to a gene. There are 15 residues in the CDR3.

CDR3 sequence (DNA): TGTGCCATCAGTGACACAGGGGGCTCTGGAAACACCATATATTTT. Translation: CAISDTGGSGNTIYF. J is TRBJ1-3 and V is TRBV10-3; 8 positions match TRBD1. V was clipped by 3 bases and J by 0 bases; unmatched bases: 1. The germline CDR1 and CDR2 sequences are ENHRY and SYGVKD. This CDR3 has 15 amino acids.

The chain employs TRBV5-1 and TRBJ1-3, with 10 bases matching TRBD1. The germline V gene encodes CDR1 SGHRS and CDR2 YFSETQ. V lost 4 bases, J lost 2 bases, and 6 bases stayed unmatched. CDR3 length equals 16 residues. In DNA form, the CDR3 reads TGCGCCAGCAGCCCCTGGGACAGGGGTACTGGAAACACCATATATTTT. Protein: CASSPWDRGTGNTIYF.

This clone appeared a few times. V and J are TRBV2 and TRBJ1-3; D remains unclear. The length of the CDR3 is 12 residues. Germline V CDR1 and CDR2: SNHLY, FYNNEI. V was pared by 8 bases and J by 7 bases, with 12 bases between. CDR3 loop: CASSRFANTIYF. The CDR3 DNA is TGTGCCAGCTCCAGGTTCGCGAACACCATATATTTT.

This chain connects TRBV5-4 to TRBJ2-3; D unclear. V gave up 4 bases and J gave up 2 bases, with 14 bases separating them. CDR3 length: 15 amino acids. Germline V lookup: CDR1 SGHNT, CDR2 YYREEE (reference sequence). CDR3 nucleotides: TGTGCCAGCAGCCCCCCCTCAGCCAACACAGATACGCAGTATTTT. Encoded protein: CASSPPSANTDTQYF.

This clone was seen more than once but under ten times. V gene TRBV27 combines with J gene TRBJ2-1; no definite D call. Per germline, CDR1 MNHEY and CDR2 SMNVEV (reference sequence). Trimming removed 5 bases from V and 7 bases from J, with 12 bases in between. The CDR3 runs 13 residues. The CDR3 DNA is TGTGCCAGCAGTCCGTCGGTACAAAATGAGCAGTTCTTC. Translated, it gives CASSPSVQNEQFF.

The CDR3 DNA reads as TGCAGCGTCAACACCGTATCTCACTCCTACAATGAGCAGTTCTTC. Its protein is CSVNTVSHSYNEQFF. The chain couples TRBV29-1 to TRBJ2-1; no reliable D call. Per germline, CDR1 SQVTM and CDR2 ANQGSEA. Trimming took off 6 bases at V and 0 bases at J, with 15 bases between the two ends. This CDR3 spans 15 amino acids.

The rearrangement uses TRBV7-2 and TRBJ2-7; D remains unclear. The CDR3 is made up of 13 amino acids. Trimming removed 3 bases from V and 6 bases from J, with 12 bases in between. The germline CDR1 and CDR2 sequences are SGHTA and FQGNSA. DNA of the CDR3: TGTGCCAGCAGCTTTGAAGGTATTGCCGAGCAGTACTTC. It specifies CASSFEGIAEQYF.

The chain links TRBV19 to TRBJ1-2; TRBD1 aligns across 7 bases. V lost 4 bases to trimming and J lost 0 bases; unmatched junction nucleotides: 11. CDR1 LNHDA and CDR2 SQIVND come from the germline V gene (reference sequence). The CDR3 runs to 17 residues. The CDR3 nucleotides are TGTGCCAGTAGTACGAACCCGGACAGGATGGCTAACTATGGCTACACCTTC. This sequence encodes CASSTNPDRMANYGYTF.

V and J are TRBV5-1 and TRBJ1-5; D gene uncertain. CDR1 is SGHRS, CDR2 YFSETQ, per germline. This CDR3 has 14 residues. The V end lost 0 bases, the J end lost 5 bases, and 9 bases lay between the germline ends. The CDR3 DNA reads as TGCGCCAGCAGCTTGGCCCTAGTGGATCAGCCCCAGCATTTT. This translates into CASSLALVDQPQHF.